These 20 T cell receptor beta chains came from one sample sequenced in a study of shared clonotypes between healthy human individuals. Profiling relied on immunoSEQ multiplex PCR, and the TCRdb table lists in-frame clones only, not all of them. The table lists some 1.4 million clones, roughly 96% of them singletons, with more than 0.9% in the top ten. The sample comprised naive CD4+ T cells sorted from blood. Stated subset: CD45RA+ positively selected. These receptors all stem from a man aged 25-45 years in good health.

The V and J genes are TRBV6-1 and TRBJ1-5; D is unresolved. Germline values: CDR1 MNHNS, CDR2 SASEGT. The CDR3 is 13 amino acids. V dropped 7 bases and J dropped 1 base, with 8 bases sitting between them. For the CDR3, the DNA is TGTGCCAGCAAAGGTAGAAGCAATCAGCCCCAGCATTTT. It translates to CASKGRSNQPQHF.

The gene calls are TRBV5-1 and TRBJ1-1; no clear D. CDR1 is SGHRS, CDR2 YFSETQ, per germline. The CDR3 totals 14 residues. With 7 bases removed from V and 4 bases from J, the gap between germline ends came to 17 bases. The CDR3 is CASRSPVVRTEAFF. The DNA of the CDR3 is TGCGCCAGCCGGAGCCCCGTTGTCCGCACTGAAGCTTTCTTT.

The V and J genes are TRBV9 and TRBJ2-1; 14 nucleotides agree with TRBD2. The CDR3 is made up of 23 amino acids. Germline loops: CDR1 SGDLS, CDR2 YYNGEE. Trimming cost V 2 bases and J 4 bases; bases outside gene matches: 23. Written as DNA, the CDR3 is TGTGCCAGCAGCGTGGCCGGGACAGCCGGCTCCGGGACTAGCGGGAGTCATTACAATGAGCAGTTCTTC. Protein sequence: CASSVAGTAGSGTSGSHYNEQFF.

The V gene is TRBV4-3, the J gene TRBJ2-1, with 13 bases lining up with TRBD2. The CDR3 loop spans 19 amino acids. The junction had 9 bases not matched to a gene; V was cut back by 1 base and J by 3 bases. Germline CDR1 LGHNA, CDR2 YSLEER. The CDR3 DNA reads TGCGCCAGCAGCCAAGTAGCCAGGACTAGCGGGAGTCGCTACAATGAGCAGTTCTTC. It translates to CASSQVARTSGSRYNEQFF.

The chain links TRBV15 to TRBJ1-4, with a weak D call TRBD1 (5 bases). V lost 0 bases and J 0 bases, leaving 11 bases between the germline ends. This CDR3 region has 17 residues. In germline, CDR1 is LNHNV, CDR2 YYDKDF (reference sequence). The CDR3 DNA reads as TGTGCCACCAGCAGAGATCAGGGAGCTCCAACTAATGAAAAACTGTTTTTT. Translated, it gives CATSRDQGAPTNEKLFF.

V gene TRBV30 combines with J gene TRBJ1-5, with D hard to call. V was clipped by 1 base and J by 0 bases, with 10 bases between them. The germline V gene has CDR1 GTSNPN and CDR2 SVGIG (reference sequence). There are 15 residues in the CDR3. CDR3 in amino acids: CAWSAGPHSNQPQHF. In DNA form, the CDR3 reads TGTGCCTGGAGTGCCGGACCCCATAGCAATCAGCCCCAGCATTTT.

The J gene is TRBJ2-7, the V gene TRBV4-1, with a weak D call TRBD2 (6 bases). Trimming stripped 3 bases from V and 2 bases from J, with 14 bases between. There are 15 residues in the CDR3. Germline assignment: CDR1 MGHRA and CDR2 YSYEKL. CDR3 amino acids: CASSQEGTATYEQYF. The CDR3 DNA follows: TGCGCCAGCAGCCAGGAGGGGACGGCGACCTACGAGCAGTACTTC.

V and J are TRBV6-6 and TRBJ2-7; TRBD2 is a possible D gene (6 bases). This CDR3 spans 13 amino acids. Trimming pared 5 bases from V and 3 bases from J, leaving 11 bases between. Per germline, CDR1 MNHNY and CDR2 SVGAGI (reference sequence). CDR3 loop: CASSQTRDYEQYF. The CDR3 DNA reads as TGTGCCAGCAGTCAGACTAGGGACTACGAGCAGTACTTC.

This rearrangement joins TRBV18 to TRBJ2-3, with D perhaps TRBD1 (5 bases). The CDR3 totals 17 residues. Trimming left V 2 bases short and J 2 bases short, with 17 bases between. Germline CDR1 reads KGHSH; CDR2 reads LQKENI. CDR3 residues: CASSPIPPRTITDTQYF. The CDR3 nucleotides read TGTGCCAGCTCACCAATACCTCCGAGGACAATCACAGATACGCAGTATTTT.

Turning to this clone: Other DNA sequences from this sample encode an identical CDR3 as well. The chain uses TRBV9 and TRBJ2-2; possible D gene TRBD2, 5 bases. The germline V and J ends were trimmed by 2 bases and 6 bases, with 11 bases remaining between them. CDR3 length: 14 residues. Germline CDR1 SGDLS, CDR2 YYNGEE. This CDR3 reads CASSVGGSAGELFF. The CDR3 bases are TGTGCCAGCAGCGTTGGTGGGAGCGCCGGGGAGCTGTTTTTT. The variable domain in full, with the rest retrieved from reference TRBV9 and TRBJ2-2, is DSGVTQTPKHLITATGQRVTLRCSPRSGDLSVYWYQQSLDQGLQFLIQYYNGEERAKGNILERFSAQQFPDLHSELNLSSLELGDSALYFCASSVGGSAGELFFGEGSRLTVL.

Comments on this clone: This same CDR3 is encoded by further DNA sequences in the sample. V is TRBV9 and J is TRBJ2-2, with D uncertain. Germline V lookup: CDR1 SGDLS, CDR2 YYNGEE. This CDR3 spans 14 amino acids. Trimming stripped 1 base from V and 0 bases from J, with 4 bases between. CDR3 sequence reads: CASSVLANTGELFF. CDR3 DNA sequence: TGTGCCAGCAGCGTATTAGCGAACACCGGGGAGCTGTTTTTT.

The V gene is TRBV11-3, the J gene TRBJ2-5; 13 bases agree with TRBD2. V shed 5 bases and J 4 bases; nucleotides not matched to a gene: 13. Germline loops: CDR1 SGHNT, CDR2 YENEEA. The CDR3 has 18 residues. The CDR3, as DNA: TGTGCCAGCAGCCGTGGACTAGCGGGAGTGGTCACGCCAGAGACCCAGTACTTC. Its protein product is CASSRGLAGVVTPETQYF.

The rearrangement uses TRBV25-1 and TRBJ2-3, with D unclear. Germline CDR1 and CDR2: MGHDK and SYGVNS. This CDR3 has 14 amino acids. The V and J ends lost 1 base and 6 bases respectively, with 11 bases between them. The CDR3 DNA is TGTGCCAGCAGTGAATTCCGAGTGGCGGATACGCAGTATTTT. Protein sequence: CASSEFRVADTQYF.

The chain recombines TRBV28 with TRBJ1-1, with D tentatively TRBD1 (6 bases). This CDR3 contains 12 residues. V was trimmed by 6 bases and J by 6 bases, leaving 11 bases between them. Germline CDR1 reads MDHEN; CDR2 reads SYDVKM. CDR3 residues: CASRATGPEAFF. CDR3 DNA: TGTGCCAGCAGAGCAACAGGGCCTGAAGCTTTCTTT.

The chain has TRBV28 and TRBJ1-1; the match to TRBD1 covers 7 bases. V lost 7 bases and J lost 2; bases outside the gene matches: 4. The CDR3 spans 13 residues. Germline V gene sequence: CDR1 MDHEN, CDR2 SYDVKM. The CDR3 loop reads CASIRGLNTEAFF. The CDR3 DNA is TGTGCCAGCATAAGGGGGCTAAACACTGAAGCTTTCTTT.

The rearrangement joins TRBV13 to TRBJ2-7; TRBD2 might be the D (6 bases). Per germline, CDR1 PRHDT and CDR2 FYEKMQ (reference sequence). Trimming stripped 5 bases from V and 2 bases from J, with 19 bases between. The CDR3 totals 16 residues. CDR3 DNA: TGTGCCAGCAGCGCGGCGGGGACCCTGGGGGCCTACGAGCAGTACTTC. Protein product: CASSAAGTLGAYEQYF.

This clone occurred once. The chain recombines TRBV27 with TRBJ2-1; a possible D gene is TRBD1 (5 bases). The CDR3 sequence is 14 residues long. Trimming removed 7 bases from V and 6 bases from J, with 16 bases in between. Looked up from germline, CDR1 is MNHEY and CDR2 is SMNVEV (reference sequence). CDR3 DNA: TGTGCCAGCACCAACCTGCAGGGCGGCAATGAGCAGTTCTTC. This encodes CASTNLQGGNEQFF.

This rearrangement joins TRBV5-1 to TRBJ1-1; D remains unclear. Per the germline V gene, CDR1 is SGHRS and CDR2 is YFSETQ. V shed 0 bases and J shed 0 bases, with 6 bases lying between them. This CDR3 spans 14 amino acids. CDR3 sequence: CASSLGRVNTEAFF. CDR3 DNA: TGCGCCAGCAGCTTGGGTCGGGTGAACACTGAAGCTTTCTTT.

The V and J genes are TRBV6-1 and TRBJ2-1; tentative D call: TRBD2 (6 bases). This CDR3 is built from 13 residues. V dropped 5 bases and J dropped 7 bases, with 12 bases sitting between them. The germline gives CDR1 MNHNS, CDR2 SASEGT. This CDR3 reads CASSSYAGNEQFF. The DNA for the CDR3 is TGTGCCAGCAGTAGCTACGCGGGGAATGAGCAGTTCTTC.

The J gene is TRBJ2-2, the V gene TRBV28; TRBD1 matches 7 bases. V was clipped by 7 bases and J by 0 bases; unmatched bases: 5. CDR1 and CDR2 (germline): MDHEN, SYDVKM. The CDR3 is 15 residues long. CDR3 region: CASTGGRTNTGELFF. CDR3 in DNA: TGTGCCAGCACAGGGGGACGGACGAACACCGGGGAGCTGTTTTTT. Looking up the rest from reference TRBV28 and TRBJ2-2 gives the full variable domain: DVKVTQSSRYLVKRTGEKVFLECVQDMDHENMFWYRQDPGLGLRLIYFSYDVKMKEKGDIPEGYSVSREKKERFSLILESASTNQTSMYLCASTGGRTNTGELFFGEGSRLTVL.